The next 18 T cell receptor beta chains were all read from a single sample in a study of shared clonotypes between healthy human individuals. This table comes from immunoSEQ multiplex PCR, and its TCRdb copy is limited to in-frame clones, with some not included. Here the sample spans approximately 1.4 million clones, around 98% being singletons. The sequenced material came from naive CD4+ T cells sorted from blood. Indicated subset: CD45RA+ positively selected. These receptors originate from a man under 40 in good health.

V is TRBV7-9 and J is TRBJ2-1, with TRBD1 matching over 7 bases. The CDR3 is 15 amino acids. Losses at the gene ends were 5 bases for V and 0 bases for J; bases not matched to a gene: 4. The germline V gene has CDR1 SEHNR and CDR2 FQNEAQ (reference sequence). For the CDR3, the DNA is TGTGCCAGCAGCATCCGGGACAGCTCCTACAATGAGCAGTTCTTC. Amino acid sequence: CASSIRDSSYNEQFF.

The rearrangement links TRBV4-1 to TRBJ2-7; 9 nucleotides agree with TRBD2. Germline trimming cut 1 base from V and 3 bases from J; bases unmatched to any gene: 7. The length of the CDR3 is 16 residues. Per the germline V gene, CDR1 is MGHRA and CDR2 is YSYEKL. CDR3 sequence: CASSQGLAGVLYEQYF. DNA of the CDR3: TGCGCCAGCAGCCAAGGGTTAGCGGGAGTCCTCTACGAGCAGTACTTC.

The chain joins TRBV29-1 to TRBJ2-5, with D possibly being TRBD1 (5 bases). Trimming cost V 5 bases and J 1 base, with 11 bases left between them. Germline CDR1 reads SQVTM; CDR2 reads ANQGSEA. The CDR3 sequence is 13 residues long. The CDR3 sequence is CSVRRGVQETQYF. In nucleotides, the CDR3 is TGCAGCGTTCGAAGGGGTGTCCAAGAGACCCAGTACTTC.

This clone has just a few counts. V and J are TRBV9 and TRBJ2-7; D possibly matches TRBD1 or TRBD2 (5 bases each). The V gene lost 0 bases and the J gene lost 0 bases, with 16 bases spanning the gap. CDR1 is SGDLS and CDR2 is YYNGEE in the germline V gene. This CDR3 spans 17 amino acids. CDR3: CASSVGVVGTFSYEQYF. The CDR3 coding sequence is TGTGCCAGCAGCGTAGGAGTTGTTGGGACGTTCTCCTACGAGCAGTACTTC.

This sequence joins TRBV14 and TRBJ2-3; D gene ambiguous. This CDR3 region has 11 residues. Germline CDR1 reads SGHDN; CDR2 reads FVKESK. V lost 1 base, J lost 8 bases, and 4 bases lay in between. CDR3 nucleotide sequence: TGTGCCAGCAGCCAAGGACCTACGCAGTATTTT. The encoded protein is CASSQGPTQYF. Filled out from reference TRBV14 and TRBJ2-3, the complete variable domain reads EAGVTQFPSHSVIEKGQTVTLRCDPISGHDNLYWYRRVMGKEIKFLLHFVKESKQDESGMPNNRFLAERTGGTYSTLKVQPAELEDSGVYFCASSQGPTQYFGPGTRLTVL.

The chain combines TRBV7-9 with TRBJ1-1; no clear D. Trimming removed 6 bases from V and 6 bases from J, with 14 bases in between. CDR3 size: 13 residues. Germline V gives CDR1 SEHNR, CDR2 FQNEAQ (reference sequence). Written as DNA, the CDR3 is TGTGCCAGCAGTCGACTTGGAGGGTCTGAAGCTTTCTTT. This sequence encodes CASSRLGGSEAFF.

V usage is TRBV7-2 and J usage is TRBJ2-5; 9 positions agree with TRBD2. CDR1 is SGHTA, CDR2 FQGNSA, per germline. With 1 base clipped from V and 3 bases from J, the junction kept 6 bases outside the gene matches. CDR3 length: 16 amino acids. The CDR3 is CASSLGAGGSEETQYF. Here the CDR3 DNA reads TGTGCCAGCAGCTTAGGGGCGGGAGGGTCTGAAGAGACCCAGTACTTC.

The rearrangement uses TRBV11-2 and TRBJ2-1; D is unresolved. The V and J ends lost 5 bases and 8 bases respectively, with 22 bases between them. The CDR3 is 16 amino acids. CDR1 and CDR2 (germline): SGHAT, FQNNGV. The DNA for the CDR3 is TGTGCCAGCAGCCCTAGGGAAGTGGGCTTCTTAGATGAGCAGTTCTTC. Protein sequence: CASSPREVGFLDEQFF.

This clone was counted a single time. The same CDR3 is also encoded by other DNA sequences in this sample. The chain is built from TRBV6-1 and TRBJ2-2; possibly TRBD1 for D (5 bases). V was pared by 2 bases and J by 1 base, with 5 bases between. The CDR3 runs 14 residues. Germline V gives CDR1 MNHNS, CDR2 SASEGT. The CDR3 sequence is CASSEQGNTGELFF. The CDR3 DNA reads as TGTGCCAGCAGTGAACAGGGGAACACCGGGGAGCTGTTTTTT.

The chain has TRBV27 and TRBJ2-4, with 7 bases identical to TRBD2. Germline V lookup: CDR1 MNHEY, CDR2 SMNVEV (reference sequence). J lost 6 bases, V lost 5 bases, and 4 bases had no gene match. There are 13 residues in the CDR3. The CDR3 reads CASSRREGNIQYF. CDR3 DNA: TGTGCCAGCAGTCGGAGGGAGGGAAACATTCAGTACTTC.

This clone appeared once. The chain is built from TRBV5-1 and TRBJ2-3, with D tentatively TRBD2 (5 bases). The length of the CDR3 is 16 residues. Per germline, CDR1 SGHRS and CDR2 YFSETQ. Trimming pared 2 bases from V and 2 bases from J, leaving 15 bases between. The CDR3 DNA sequence: TGCGCCAGCAGCTTAGGAGGACTGAACCCCACAGATACGCAGTATTTT. The encoded protein is CASSLGGLNPTDTQYF.

The count of this clone is one. Other DNA sequences of this sample code for an identical CDR3. The chain uses TRBV9 and TRBJ2-3; 11 bases fit TRBD2. V trimming: 0 bases; J trimming: 2 bases; junction bases outside the gene matches: 2. The germline gives CDR1 SGDLS, CDR2 YYNGEE. The CDR3 is 16 amino acids. DNA of the CDR3: TGTGCCAGCAGCGTAGGACTAGCGGGATACACAGATACGCAGTATTTT. It codes for CASSVGLAGYTDTQYF.

The chain couples TRBV29-1 to TRBJ2-1, with 10 bases that match TRBD1. Germline values: CDR1 SQVTM, CDR2 ANQGSEA. The CDR3 is 14 residues long. V trimming: 5 bases; J trimming: 4 bases; junction bases outside the gene matches: 5. CDR3 DNA: TGCAGCGTTACGAGGACAGGGGGGTACAATGAGCAGTTCTTC. Protein: CSVTRTGGYNEQFF.

The chain is built from TRBV19 and TRBJ1-2; tentatively, D is TRBD1 (6 bases). Trimming took off 11 bases at V and 8 bases at J, with 24 bases between the two ends. The CDR3 has 14 amino acids. Looked up from germline, CDR1 is LNHDA and CDR2 is SQIVND (reference sequence). CDR3 in DNA: TGTGCCTCAAGTCAAAGTGGGGACACATGGGGCTACACCTTC. Translating it yields CASSQSGDTWGYTF.

The CDR3 sequence is CASRPGLARYPSYEQYF. CDR3 DNA: TGTGCCAGCAGGCCGGGGTTAGCGAGATACCCTTCCTACGAGCAGTACTTC. V is TRBV6-8 and J is TRBJ2-7; tentatively, D is TRBD2 (5 bases). V was shortened by 6 bases and J by 1 base, with 22 bases between the two germline ends. Germline CDR1 and CDR2: MNHGY and SAAAGT. This CDR3 spans 17 amino acids.

V and J are TRBV10-1 and TRBJ1-5; the match to TRBD1 covers 9 bases. V was clipped by 11 bases and J by 4 bases; unmatched bases: 9. The germline V gene encodes CDR1 WNHNN and CDR2 SYGVQD (reference sequence). The CDR3 is made up of 14 amino acids. In nucleotides, the CDR3 is TGCGCCGTTAACCGGGACAGGGCTAATCAGCCCCAGCATTTT. Protein sequence: CAVNRDRANQPQHF.

This clone showed up just a few times. This specimen includes other DNA sequences encoding the same CDR3. V usage is TRBV5-1 and J usage is TRBJ2-3; 10 nucleotides line up with TRBD1. The germline gives CDR1 SGHRS, CDR2 YFSETQ. V lost 1 base and J lost 3; bases outside the gene matches: 2. The length of the CDR3 is 15 residues. The CDR3 protein is CASSLPGQGTDTQYF. The CDR3 DNA sequence: TGCGCCAGCAGCTTGCCGGGACAGGGGACAGATACGCAGTATTTT.

This clone was counted a single time. Other DNA sequences within the sample encode an identical CDR3. This sequence joins TRBV7-7 and TRBJ2-5; a weak D match, TRBD2 (6 bases). This CDR3 is built from 13 residues. Trimming left V 3 bases short and J 4 bases short, with 9 bases between. Looked up from germline, CDR1 is SSHAT and CDR2 is FNYEAQ (reference sequence). The CDR3 region is CASSLGGPETQYF. Here the CDR3 DNA reads TGTGCCAGCAGCTTGGGGGGACCAGAGACCCAGTACTTC.